Each of the 23 T cell receptor beta chains below was sequenced from the same sample in a study of Graves' ophthalmopathy and Graves' hyperthyroidism. RNA served as the template for amplifying TCR beta CDR3 regions. The first-round RT-PCR employed HTBI primers together with the Qiagen OneStep RT-PCR kit. A multiplex PCR was then performed as the second round. TCRdb passed the multiplex PCR reads through MiXCR, listing each CDR3 protein once. The sample shows 210,000 or so distinct CDR3 sequences, 25% to 35% of them seen only once. The sample taken for sequencing was peripheral blood. These receptor sequences come from a man aged 45-60 years with Graves' ophthalmopathy.

This clonotype has ten or more counts. V is TRBV11-2 and J is TRBJ2-5; 15 bases are a match to TRBD2. Looked up from germline, CDR1 is SGHAT and CDR2 is FQNNGV. V shed 5 bases, J shed 3 bases, and the junction held 1 base outside the gene matches. The CDR3 has 15 residues. The CDR3 reads CASSRTSGREETQYF. The DNA for the CDR3 is TGTGCCAGCAGCAGGACTAGCGGGAGGGAAGAGACCCAGTACTTC.

This clonotype was observed many times. The chain carries TRBV3-1 and TRBJ2-7; TRBD1 agrees at 9 bases. CDR3 size: 16 residues. Germline values: CDR1 LGHDT, CDR2 YNNKEL (reference sequence). V was clipped by 4 bases and J by 2 bases; unmatched bases: 9. This chain's CDR3 is CASSPAGQGNPYEQYF. The DNA of the CDR3 is TGTGCCAGCAGCCCCGCCGGACAGGGGAATCCCTACGAGCAGTACTTC.

This clonotype was observed many times. The V gene is TRBV20-1, the J gene TRBJ1-2; D remains unclear. Looked up from germline, CDR1 is DFQATT and CDR2 is SNEGSKA (reference sequence). Deletions cut 1 base from V and 7 bases from J, with 7 bases between. CDR3 length equals 11 residues. DNA of the CDR3: TGCAGTGCTAGAGGTGGAACTGGCTACACCTTC. The encoded protein is CSARGGTGYTF.

On this clonotype itself: Its ends do not fully match the called genes, so a read error is possible. The chain employs TRBV7-2 and TRBJ1-2; D is uncertain. The CDR3 sequence is 13 residues long. CDR1 SGHTA and CDR2 FQGNSA come from the germline V gene. The CDR3 loop reads CASSPEGNSGYTF. In DNA, the CDR3 is TGTGCCAGCAGCCCCGAAGGCAACTCTGGCTACACCTTC. Drawing the rest from reference TRBV7-2 and TRBJ1-2, the complete variable domain is GAGVSQSPSNKVTEKGKDVELRCDPISGHTALYWYRQSLGQGLEFLIYFQGNSAPDKSGLPSDRFSAERTGGSVSTLTIQRTQQEDSAVYLCASSPEGNSGYTFGSGTRLTVV.

Ten or more counts support this clonotype. This chain connects TRBV5-1 to TRBJ2-2, with D hard to call. Germline-derived CDR1 and CDR2 are SGHRS and YFSETQ. V lost 4 bases and J 5 bases, leaving 9 bases between the germline ends. This CDR3 comprises 13 residues. The CDR3, as DNA: TGCGCCAGCAGCGCGCCGAGGACCGGGGAGCTGTTTTTT. Its translation is CASSAPRTGELFF.

The table lists this clonotype with many counts. This chain links TRBV27 with TRBJ2-7, with TRBD1 matching over 9 bases. The CDR3 spans 14 residues. The germline V gene has CDR1 MNHEY and CDR2 SMNVEV (reference sequence). The V gene end was trimmed by 3 bases and the J gene end by 3 bases; junction bases not matched to a gene: 3. CDR3 residues: CASSFRDRVYEQYF. CDR3 nucleotides: TGTGCCAGCAGTTTTCGGGACAGGGTCTACGAGCAGTACTTC.

The J gene is TRBJ1-5, the V gene TRBV10-3; 11 nucleotides align to TRBD1. Germline V gives CDR1 ENHRY, CDR2 SYGVKD. CDR3 length equals 13 residues. V lost 10 bases to trimming and J lost 5 bases; unmatched junction nucleotides: 4. The CDR3 DNA reads as TGTGCCACCAAGGGACAGGGGGATCAGCCCCAGCATTTT. Its translation is CATKGQGDQPQHF.

This clonotype appeared many times. The J gene is TRBJ1-6, the V gene TRBV27; D unresolved. CDR3 length: 15 amino acids. Germline V gene data show CDR1 as MNHEY and CDR2 as SMNVEV (reference sequence). The germline V and J ends were trimmed by 6 bases and 7 bases, with 16 bases remaining between them. In DNA, the CDR3 is TGTGCCAGCAGCCCTACGGTGCCGTGGAATTCACCCCTCCACTTT. Translating gives CASSPTVPWNSPLHF.

This clonotype has ten or more counts. The chain links TRBV10-1 to TRBJ1-5; TRBD1 matches 11 bases. The V gene end was trimmed by 2 bases and the J gene end by 3 bases; junction bases not matched to a gene: 6. This CDR3 has 17 residues. Germline CDR1 reads WNHNN; CDR2 reads SYGVQD (reference sequence). The CDR3 nucleotides are TGCGCCAGCAGTGAGGGGACAGGGGGGCCTACCAATCAGCCCCAGCATTTT. It codes for CASSEGTGGPTNQPQHF.

This clonotype was observed at least ten times. The V and J genes are TRBV6-2 or TRBV6-3 and TRBJ1-5; D uncertain. V lost 3 bases, J lost 1 base, and 16 bases lay in between. The germline gives CDR1 MNHEY, CDR2 SVGEGT. The CDR3 consists of 17 residues. DNA for the CDR3: TGTGCCAGCAGTTATTTCGCCGGGGTAGGGAGCAATCAGCCCCAGCATTTT. This codes for CASSYFAGVGSNQPQHF.

Many counts were recorded for this clonotype. The rearrangement uses TRBV6-5 and TRBJ1-2; a weak D match, TRBD1 (6 bases). The germline gives CDR1 MNHEY, CDR2 SVGAGI. The CDR3 is 14 amino acids. V lost 3 bases, J lost 2 bases, and 10 bases lay in between. DNA for the CDR3: TGTGCCAGCAGTTATCAGGACAGAAACTATGGCTACACCTTC. This translates into CASSYQDRNYGYTF.

The chain couples TRBV6-1 to TRBJ1-2; tentative D call: TRBD1 (6 bases). Germline V CDR1 and CDR2: MNHNS, SASEGT. V was clipped by 9 bases and J by 4 bases, with 12 bases between them. CDR3 length: 12 amino acids. Written as DNA, the CDR3 is TGTGCCAGTCGGACAGCCCTCTATGGCTACACCTTC. Translated, it gives CASRTALYGYTF.

Here the CDR3 DNA reads TGTGCCAGCAGTTACTCGAGTCGGGAAACAAAGTACTTC. Protein sequence: CASSYSSRETKYF. V gene TRBV6-2 or TRBV6-3 combines with J gene TRBJ2-7, with D possibly matching TRBD2 (5 bases). Trimming removed 0 bases from V and 11 bases from J, with 14 bases in between. Germline loops: CDR1 MNHEY, CDR2 SVGEGT. The CDR3 loop spans 13 amino acids.

The chain employs TRBV5-1 and TRBJ2-7; TRBD2 aligns across 13 bases. Germline-derived CDR1 and CDR2 are SGHRS and YFSETQ. Losses at the gene ends were 3 bases for V and 2 bases for J; bases not matched to a gene: 5. The CDR3 contains 16 residues. CDR3 sequence (DNA): TGCGCCAGCAGCTCCGGGACTAGCGGGACAACCTACGAGCAGTACTTC. Its protein is CASSSGTSGTTYEQYF.

This clonotype was found many times. The chain recombines TRBV6-2 or TRBV6-3 with TRBJ1-5; tentatively, D is TRBD1 (5 bases). V was shortened by 6 bases and J by 8 bases, with 20 bases between the two germline ends. This CDR3 spans 15 amino acids. Germline-derived CDR1 and CDR2 are MNHEY and SVGEGT. As DNA, the CDR3 is TGTGCCAGCAGAACAACCGGGACCCCGCGCGAGCCCCAGCATTTT. Translated, it gives CASRTTGTPREPQHF.

The V gene is TRBV12-3 or TRBV12-4, the J gene TRBJ2-5, with TRBD2 matching over 12 bases. The CDR3 covers 16 residues. Germline trimming cut 2 bases from V and 7 bases from J; bases unmatched to any gene: 8. CDR3 bases: TGTGCCAGCAGTTTACCGAGGACTAGCGGGATTGTGACCCAGTACTTC. Protein: CASSLPRTSGIVTQYF.

Only one count was recorded for this clonotype. This sequence joins TRBV6-1 and TRBJ1-5, with a weak D call TRBD1 (6 bases). Per germline, CDR1 MNHNS and CDR2 SASEGT. There are 15 residues in the CDR3. With 5 bases removed from V and 0 bases from J, the gap between germline ends came to 11 bases. Here the CDR3 DNA reads TGTGCCAGCAGTAGACAGGTGATTAGCAATCAGCCCCAGCATTTT. Translating it yields CASSRQVISNQPQHF.

This clonotype occurred many times. V usage is TRBV27 and J usage is TRBJ2-5; possible D gene TRBD2, 6 bases. Between the trimmed V and J ends, which lost 4 bases and 1 base, there was a span of 16 bases. This CDR3 is 16 amino acids long. Germline CDR1 and CDR2: MNHEY and SMNVEV (reference sequence). This CDR3 reads CASSSFGFSGQETQYF. The CDR3 nucleotides are TGTGCCAGCAGTTCATTCGGTTTTAGCGGCCAAGAGACCCAGTACTTC.

This clonotype was counted at least ten times. V gene TRBV12-3 or TRBV12-4 combines with J gene TRBJ1-1; D possibly corresponds to TRBD1 (5 bases). The ends were cut back, 4 bases at V and 3 bases at J, with 12 bases in the middle. The CDR3 sequence is 14 residues long. The DNA for the CDR3 is TGTGCCAGCAGTTGGACACGCGGGGACACTGAAGCTTTCTTT. Translation: CASSWTRGDTEAFF.

This clonotype has a single count. The genes are TRBV7-2 and TRBJ2-5; a possible D gene is TRBD2 (7 bases). Germline lookup yields CDR1 SGHTA and CDR2 FQGNSA. CDR3 length: 16 residues. Trimming took 1 base from V and 5 from J, leaving 17 bases between them. CDR3 nucleotides: TGTGCCAGCAGCTTAGAGGGGGGGACTTTCACGGAGACCCAGTACTTC. It translates to CASSLEGGTFTETQYF.

This clonotype was detected many times. The rearrangement joins TRBV12-3 or TRBV12-4 to TRBJ1-2; no definite D call. V gave up 7 bases and J gave up 5 bases, with 14 bases separating them. The CDR3 consists of 13 residues. This CDR3 is CASTPGPEYGYTF. CDR3 sequence (DNA): TGTGCCAGCACTCCCGGGCCAGAGTATGGCTACACCTTC.

This clonotype has at least ten counts. This may arise from a read error, as a much more abundant clone is one base away. The rearrangement uses TRBV9 and TRBJ1-1; a possible D gene is TRBD1 (5 bases). V shed 0 bases and J shed 6 bases, with 12 bases lying between them. CDR1 SGDLS and CDR2 YYNGEE come from the germline V gene. This CDR3 comprises 14 residues. The CDR3 DNA is TGTGCCAGCAGCGTAGATCGGGGGGGGGCTGAAGCTTTCTTT. Encoded protein: CASSVDRGGAEAFF.

This clonotype was detected ten times or more. CDR3 residues: CASSPSGASGRQNTGELFF. The DNA of the CDR3 is TGTGCCAGCAGTCCCTCAGGGGCTAGCGGGCGTCAGAACACCGGGGAGCTGTTTTTT. This chain uses TRBV6-4 with TRBJ2-2; 8 nucleotides agree with TRBD2. V shed 5 bases and J 1 base; nucleotides not matched to a gene: 15. CDR3 size: 19 residues. Germline-derived CDR1 and CDR2 are MRHNA and SNTAGT.